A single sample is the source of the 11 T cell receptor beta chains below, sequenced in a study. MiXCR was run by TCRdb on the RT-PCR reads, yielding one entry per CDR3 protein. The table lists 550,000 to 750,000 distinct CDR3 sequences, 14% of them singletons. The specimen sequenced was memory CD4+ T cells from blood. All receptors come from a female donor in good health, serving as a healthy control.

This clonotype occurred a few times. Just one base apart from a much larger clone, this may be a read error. CDR3 DNA: TGCAGTGCTGCCGGGACAGTGAACACTGAAGCTTTCTTT. It encodes CSAAGTVNTEAFF. This chain joins TRBV20-1 and TRBJ1-1, with 7 bases that match TRBD1. This CDR3 region has 13 residues. CDR1 is DFQATT and CDR2 is SNEGSKA in the germline V gene (reference sequence). V gave up 5 bases and J gave up 0 bases; unmatched junction bases: 3.

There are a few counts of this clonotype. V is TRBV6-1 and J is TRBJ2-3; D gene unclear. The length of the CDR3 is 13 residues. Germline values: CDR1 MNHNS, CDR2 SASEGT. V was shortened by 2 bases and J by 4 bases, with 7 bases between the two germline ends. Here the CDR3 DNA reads TGTGCCAGCAGTGAATACAGTGCAGATACGCAGTATTTT. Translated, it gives CASSEYSADTQYF.

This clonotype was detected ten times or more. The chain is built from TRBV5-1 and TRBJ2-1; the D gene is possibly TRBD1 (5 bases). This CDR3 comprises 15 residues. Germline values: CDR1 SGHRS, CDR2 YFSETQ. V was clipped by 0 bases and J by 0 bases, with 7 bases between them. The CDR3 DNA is TGCGCCAGCAGCTTGGGACAGAACTCCTACAATGAGCAGTTCTTC. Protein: CASSLGQNSYNEQFF.

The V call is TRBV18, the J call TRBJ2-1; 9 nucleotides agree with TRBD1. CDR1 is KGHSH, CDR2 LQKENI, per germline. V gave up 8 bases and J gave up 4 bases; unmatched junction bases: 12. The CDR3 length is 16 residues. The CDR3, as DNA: TGTGCCAGCGGCGGAGGAGGGACAGGGCTTTACAATGAGCAGTTCTTC. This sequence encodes CASGGGGTGLYNEQFF.

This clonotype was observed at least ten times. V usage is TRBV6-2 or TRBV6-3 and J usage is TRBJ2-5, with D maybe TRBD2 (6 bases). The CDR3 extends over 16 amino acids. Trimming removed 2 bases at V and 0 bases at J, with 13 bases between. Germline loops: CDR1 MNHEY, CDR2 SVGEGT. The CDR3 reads CASSYGRTSHQETQYF. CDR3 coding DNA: TGTGCCAGCAGTTACGGGAGGACAAGTCACCAAGAGACCCAGTACTTC.

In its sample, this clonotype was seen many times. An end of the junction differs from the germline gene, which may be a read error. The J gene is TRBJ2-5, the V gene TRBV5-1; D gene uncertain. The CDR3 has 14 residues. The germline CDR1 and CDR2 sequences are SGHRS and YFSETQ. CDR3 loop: CASSLQPSARSLDF. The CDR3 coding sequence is TGCGCCAGCAGTCTTCAGCCTTCCGCTCGCAGTTTGGACTTC.

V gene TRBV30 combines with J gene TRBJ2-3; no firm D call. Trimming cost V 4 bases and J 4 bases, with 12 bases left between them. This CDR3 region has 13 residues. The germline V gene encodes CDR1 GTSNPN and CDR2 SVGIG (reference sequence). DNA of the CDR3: TGTGCCTGGACCGTCGGTAGTGCAGATACGCAGTATTTT. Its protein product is CAWTVGSADTQYF.

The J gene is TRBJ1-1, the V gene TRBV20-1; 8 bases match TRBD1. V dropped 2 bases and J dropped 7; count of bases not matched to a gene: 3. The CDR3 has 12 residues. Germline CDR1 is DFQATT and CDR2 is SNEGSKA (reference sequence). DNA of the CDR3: TGCAGTGCTAGACAGGGGGCTGGTGAAGCTTTCTTT. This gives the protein CSARQGAGEAFF.

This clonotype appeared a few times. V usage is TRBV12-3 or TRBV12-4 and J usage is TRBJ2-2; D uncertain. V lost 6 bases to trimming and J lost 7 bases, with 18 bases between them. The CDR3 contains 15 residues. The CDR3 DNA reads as TGTGCCAGCAGGTCCACGGATAACTTGCTCGGGGAGCTGTTTTTT. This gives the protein CASRSTDNLLGELFF.

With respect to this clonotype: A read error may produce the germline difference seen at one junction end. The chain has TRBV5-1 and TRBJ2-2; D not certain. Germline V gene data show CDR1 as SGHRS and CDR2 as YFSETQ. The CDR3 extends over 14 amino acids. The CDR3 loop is CVSRDRPNTGELFF. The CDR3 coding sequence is TGCGTCAGCAGAGACCGACCGAACACCGGGGAGCTGTTTTTT.

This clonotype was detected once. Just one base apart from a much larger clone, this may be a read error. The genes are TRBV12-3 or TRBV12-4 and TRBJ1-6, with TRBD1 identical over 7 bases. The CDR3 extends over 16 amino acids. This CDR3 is CASSSRGTAYNSPLNF. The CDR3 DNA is TGTGCCAGCAGTTCAAGGGGGACAGCTTATAATTCACCCCTCAACTTT.